This T cell receptor beta chain was profiled in a study of tumor-infiltrating lymphocytes in localized non-small cell lung cancer. Study background: Patients included smokers and never-smokers with various histologies, some sampled after neoadjuvant chemotherapy. From each patient, both tumor and uninvolved lung, non-adjacent to tumor, were sampled.

Comment on this clone: Its antigen is undetermined.

Whole-study results and caveats: Different pieces of the same tissue were used for each assay. T-cell fraction did not differ between immunotypes IM1 and IM2.

Method: immunoSEQ multiplex PCR; TCRdb's copy keeps in-frame clones and lacks some. The sample holds over 10,000 clones; approximately 74% are singletons and the top ten take approximately 14%. Trimming took 0 bases from V and 10 from J; bases not matched to a gene: 2. Germline V gene lookup returns CDR1 SGDLS and CDR2 YYNGEE. The CDR3 is 13 amino acids. The receptor's source is a human donor with non-small cell lung cancer. The chain employs TRBV9 and TRBJ2-7, with 12 bases aligning to TRBD2. The specimen sequenced was uninvolved lung tissue not adjacent to the tumor. CDR3 DNA: TGTGCCAGCAGCGTAGGGACTAGCGGGATACAGTACTTC. It yields the protein CASSVGTSGIQYF. Looking up the rest from reference TRBV9 and TRBJ2-7 gives the full variable domain: DSGVTQTPKHLITATGQRVTLRCSPRSGDLSVYWYQQSLDQGLQFLIQYYNGEERAKGNILERFSAQQFPDLHSELNLSSLELGDSALYFCASSVGTSGIQYFGPGTRLTVT.